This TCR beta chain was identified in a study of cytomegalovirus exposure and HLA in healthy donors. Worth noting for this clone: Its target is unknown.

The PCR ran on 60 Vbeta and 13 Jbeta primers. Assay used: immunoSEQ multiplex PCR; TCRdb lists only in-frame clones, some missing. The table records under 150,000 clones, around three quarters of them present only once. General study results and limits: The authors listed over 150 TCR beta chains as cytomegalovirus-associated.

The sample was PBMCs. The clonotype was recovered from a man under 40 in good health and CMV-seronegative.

The CDR3 spells CASSYGQYNEQFF. The CDR3 DNA reads TGTGCCAGCAGTTACGGGCAGTACAATGAGCAGTTCTTC. The chain combines TRBV6-5 with TRBJ2-1, with no clear D. Germline values: CDR1 MNHEY, CDR2 SVGAGI. Trimming removed 2 bases at V and 4 bases at J, with 6 bases between. The CDR3 runs to 13 residues.